The clone carrying this TCR beta chain was observed at least ten times. Its antigen is unidentified. Germline lookup yields CDR1 DFQATT and CDR2 SNEGSKA (reference sequence). With V trimmed by 5 bases and J by 11 bases, 8 bases remained unmatched. This CDR3 is built from 14 residues. Template switching created a universal primer site, and the cDNA included unique molecular identifiers. In TCRdb, the 5' RACE reads were re-called with MiXCR into one record per CDR3 protein. The top ten clones hold 1.6% of a sample with fewer than 800,000 distinct CDR3 sequences, under 8.5% of them seen once. The record originates from a study of identical twins. Study-wide points: Models underpredicted monozygotic twin sharing of out-of-frame TCR alpha.

This sample also belongs to another study, concerning yellow fever vaccine responses in identical twins.

This clonotype originated in a woman aged 18-30 years in good health. The J gene is TRBJ1-6, the V gene TRBV20-1; 11 positions agree with TRBD1. Sequences were obtained from PBMCs. The CDR3 here is CSAAKGTGGTPLHF. Written as DNA, the CDR3 is TGCAGTGCTGCGAAGGGGACAGGGGGGACACCCCTCCACTTT.